This T cell receptor beta chain was found in a study of T cell repertoires in ileal Crohn's disease. Remarks on this clone: The target antigen is unknown.

Time point: proximal margin of the surgical specimen (macroscopically non-inflamed). Eligibility required adulthood, ileal or ileocolonic Crohn's disease and indicated ileocolonic resection. The study, taken as a whole, reports: Active smokers at surgery had more clonal expansions than non-smokers. Sorted CD8 T cells held more high-frequency clones than CD4.

Germline CDR1 and CDR2: LNHDA and SQIVND (reference sequence). This CDR3 is 16 amino acids long. Germline trimming cut 5 bases from V and 8 bases from J; bases unmatched to any gene: 17. Profiled with immunoSEQ multiplex PCR; TCRdb holds only in-frame clones, not every one. The sample has thousands of clones, roughly four fifths seen once. The TCR was taken from an adult with Crohn's disease. The sequenced material came from ileal tissue. The genes are TRBV19 and TRBJ1-2, with TRBD1 identical over 7 bases. The CDR3 loop reads CASSPQGGLGRRGYTF. As DNA, the CDR3 is TGTGCCAGTAGTCCGCAGGGGGGACTGGGAAGACGGGGCTACACCTTC.